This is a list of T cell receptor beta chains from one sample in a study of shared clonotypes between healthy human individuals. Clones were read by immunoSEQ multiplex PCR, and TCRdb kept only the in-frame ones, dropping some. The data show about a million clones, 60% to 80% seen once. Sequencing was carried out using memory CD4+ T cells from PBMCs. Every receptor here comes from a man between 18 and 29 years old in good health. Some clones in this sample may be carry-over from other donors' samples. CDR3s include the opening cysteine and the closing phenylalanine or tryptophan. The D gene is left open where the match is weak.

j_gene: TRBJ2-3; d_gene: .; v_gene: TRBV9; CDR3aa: CASSVSALSTDTQYF
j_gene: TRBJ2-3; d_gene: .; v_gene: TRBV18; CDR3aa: CASAGTRTSTDTQYF
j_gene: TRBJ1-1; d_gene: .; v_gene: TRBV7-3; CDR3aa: CASSFHRNTEAFF
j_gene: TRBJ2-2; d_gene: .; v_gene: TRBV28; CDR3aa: CASSSRASSTGELFF
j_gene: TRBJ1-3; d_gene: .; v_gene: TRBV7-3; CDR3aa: CASSLTASSGNTIYF
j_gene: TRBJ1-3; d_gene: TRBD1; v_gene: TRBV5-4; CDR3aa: CASSEGQDDTIYF
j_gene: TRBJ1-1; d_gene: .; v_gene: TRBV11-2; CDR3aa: CASSQNFGNTEAFF
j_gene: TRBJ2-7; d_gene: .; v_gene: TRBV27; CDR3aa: CASKGGRSYEQYF
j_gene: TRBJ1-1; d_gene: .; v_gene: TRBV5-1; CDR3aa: CASSLGGAQMNTEAFF
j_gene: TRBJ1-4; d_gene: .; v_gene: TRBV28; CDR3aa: CASSLDARGRVFF
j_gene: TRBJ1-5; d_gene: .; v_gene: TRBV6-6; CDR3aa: CASSYSGVSNQPQHF
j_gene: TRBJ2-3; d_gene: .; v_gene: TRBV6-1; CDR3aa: CASSSGLLTTDTQYF
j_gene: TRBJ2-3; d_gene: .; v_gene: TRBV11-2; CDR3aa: CASSRRPDTQYF
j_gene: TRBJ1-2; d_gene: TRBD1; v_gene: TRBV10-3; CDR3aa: CAISESDRGALNYGYTF